This T cell receptor beta chain was retrieved from a study of cytomegalovirus exposure and HLA in healthy donors. Regarding the study as a whole: Most subjects' HLA-A and HLA-B alleles were reportedly predicted from TCR beta sequences.

Primers included in the PCR were 60 Vbeta and 13 Jbeta primers. Authors' methods: The count from a later analysis was 70 million to 85 million unique TCR beta chains, 9.5 million to 13 million of them shared. Sequencing was performed with immunoSEQ multiplex PCR; in TCRdb, only in-frame clones are kept and a portion is missing. That table is the source of V, J and clone size, and D and trimming were worked out from the DNA. There are 95,000 to 150,000 clones in the sample; about 80% occur only once, and 8% to 9% lies in the top ten. A note on this clone: Antigen unknown.

The CDR3 totals 15 residues. Trimming stripped 5 bases from V and 0 bases from J, with 14 bases between. Germline lookup yields CDR1 SGHDN and CDR2 FVKESK. This clonotype was sampled from a female donor in good health and CMV-seropositive. Sequenced material: PBMCs. This sequence joins TRBV14 and TRBJ2-7; tentatively, D is TRBD1 (5 bases). DNA for the CDR3: TGTGCCAGCAGCTCCGCCAGGGCAAGCTCCTACGAGCAGTACTTC. It codes for CASSSARASSYEQYF.